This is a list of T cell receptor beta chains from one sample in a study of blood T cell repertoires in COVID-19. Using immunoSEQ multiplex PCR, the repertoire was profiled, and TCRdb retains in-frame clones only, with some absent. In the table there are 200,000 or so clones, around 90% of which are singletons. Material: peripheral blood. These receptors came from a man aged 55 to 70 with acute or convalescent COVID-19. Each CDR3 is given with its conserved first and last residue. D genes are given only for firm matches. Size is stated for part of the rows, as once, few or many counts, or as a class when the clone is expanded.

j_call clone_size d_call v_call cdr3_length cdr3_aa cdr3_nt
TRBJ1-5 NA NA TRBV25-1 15 CASSDPRRGDQPQHF TGTGCCAGCAGTGACCCCCGGCGGGGTGATCAGCCCCAGCATTTT
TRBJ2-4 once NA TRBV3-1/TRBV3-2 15 CASSQRGIAKNIQYF TGTGCCAGCAGCCAAAGGGGAATAGCCAAAAACATTCAGTACTTC
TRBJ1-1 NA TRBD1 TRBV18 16 CASSPLGTGTNTEAFF TGTGCCAGCTCACCACTTGGGACAGGGACGAACACTGAAGCTTTCTTT
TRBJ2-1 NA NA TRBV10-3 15 CAISGGAGAGNEQFF TGTGCCATCAGTGGTGGGGCGGGGGCCGGCAATGAGCAGTTCTTC
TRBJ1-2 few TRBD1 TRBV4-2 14 CASSPDRGYYGYTF TGTGCCAGCAGCCCGGACAGGGGGTACTATGGCTACACCTTC
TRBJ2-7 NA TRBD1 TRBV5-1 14 CASSLGQFSYEQYF TGCGCCAGCAGTTTGGGACAGTTCTCCTACGAGCAGTACTTC
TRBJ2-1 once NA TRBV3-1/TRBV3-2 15 CASSQEGRGRNEQFF TGTGCCAGCAGCCAAGAAGGCAGGGGCAGGAATGAGCAGTTCTTC
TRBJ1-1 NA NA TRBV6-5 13 CASSYSGGAEAFF TGTGCCAGCAGTTACTCGGGGGGAGCTGAAGCTTTCTTT
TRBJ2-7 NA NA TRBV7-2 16 CASSRYGQGRYYEQYF TGTGCCAGCAGCCGTTATGGCCAGGGCCGATACTACGAGCAGTACTTC
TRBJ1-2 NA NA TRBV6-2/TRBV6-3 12 CASSRVNYGYTF TGTGCCAGCAGTCGGGTTAACTATGGCTACACCTTC
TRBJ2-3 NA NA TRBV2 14 CASRKLGTTDTQYF TGTGCCAGCAGAAAGCTGGGCACCACAGATACGCAGTATTTT
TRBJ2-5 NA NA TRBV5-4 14 CASSLGGNQETQYF TGTGCCAGCAGCTTGGGCGGGAACCAAGAGACCCAGTACTTC
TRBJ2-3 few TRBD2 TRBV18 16 CASSPPNGGTTDTQYF TGTGCCAGCTCACCACCGAACGGGGGGACCACAGATACGCAGTATTTT
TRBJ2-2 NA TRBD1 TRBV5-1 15 CASSLAGQGSGELFF TGCGCCAGCAGCTTGGCGGGACAGGGTTCCGGGGAGCTGTTTTTT
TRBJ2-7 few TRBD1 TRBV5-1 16 CASSLGPGQGTYEQYF TGCGCCAGCAGCTTGGGTCCGGGACAGGGAACCTACGAGCAGTACTTC
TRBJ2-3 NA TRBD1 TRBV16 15 CASSHRTGGTDTQYF TGTGCCAGCAGCCATAGGACAGGGGGCACAGATACGCAGTATTTT
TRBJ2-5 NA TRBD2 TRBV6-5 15 CASSSPPGGRETQYF TGTGCCAGCAGTTCCCCCCCGGGGGGGCGTGAGACCCAGTACTTC
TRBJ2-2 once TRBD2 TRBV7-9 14 CASREGGNTGELFF TGTGCCAGCCGGGAGGGGGGGAACACCGGGGAGCTGTTTTTT
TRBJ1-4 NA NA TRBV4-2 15 CASSPPGRTNEKLFF TGTGCCAGCAGCCCACCAGGGCGGACTAATGAAAAACTGTTTTTT
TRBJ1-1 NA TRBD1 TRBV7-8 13 CASRDREEAEAFF TGTGCCAGCAGAGACAGGGAGGAAGCTGAAGCTTTCTTT
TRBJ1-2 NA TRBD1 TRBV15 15 CATSRDITGENGYTF TGTGCCACCAGCAGAGATATTACAGGGGAAAATGGCTACACCTTC
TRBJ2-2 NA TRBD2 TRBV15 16 CATSRLPGLATGELFF TGTGCCACCAGCAGGCTTCCGGGACTAGCTACAGGGGAGCTGTTTTTT
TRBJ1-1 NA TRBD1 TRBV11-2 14 CASSLSRQGPEAFF TGTGCCAGCAGCTTATCCCGACAGGGCCCTGAAGCTTTCTTT
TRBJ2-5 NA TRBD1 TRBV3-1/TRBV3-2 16 CASSQRGTAAQETQYF TGTGCCAGCAGCCAGCGAGGGACAGCTGCCCAAGAGACCCAGTACTTC
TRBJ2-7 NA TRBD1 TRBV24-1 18 CATSDFLGTGRGSYEQYF TGTGCCACCAGTGACTTCCTCGGGACAGGTCGGGGCTCCTACGAGCAGTACTTC
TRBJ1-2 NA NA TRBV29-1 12 CSAGGRGTGYTF TGCAGCGCGGGGGGTCGGGGTACTGGCTACACCTTC
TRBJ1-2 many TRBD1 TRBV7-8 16 CASSSDRVGGRYGYTF TGTGCCAGCAGCTCGGACAGGGTGGGAGGAAGGTATGGCTACACCTTC
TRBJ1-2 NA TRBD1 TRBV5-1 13 CASRPGQGYGYTF TGCGCCAGCAGGCCGGGACAGGGGTATGGCTACACCTTC
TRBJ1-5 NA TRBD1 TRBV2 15 CASSSRQGHNQPQHF TGTGCCAGCAGTTCTAGACAGGGCCACAATCAGCCCCAGCATTTT
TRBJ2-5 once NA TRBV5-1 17 CASSAGTGTVRQETQYF TGCGCCAGCAGCGCGGGGACCGGGACAGTCCGCCAAGAGACCCAGTACTTC
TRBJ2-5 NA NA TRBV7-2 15 CASSPRYSAEETQYF TGTGCCAGCAGCCCCCGTTATAGCGCGGAAGAGACCCAGTACTTC
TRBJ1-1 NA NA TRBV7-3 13 CASSPHGGTEAFF TGTGCCAGCAGCCCGCACGGGGGCACTGAAGCTTTCTTT
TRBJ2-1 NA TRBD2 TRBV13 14 CATRRAGGNNEQFF TGTGCCACCCGGAGAGCGGGGGGGAACAATGAGCAGTTCTTC
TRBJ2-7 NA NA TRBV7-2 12 CASSLGLFEQYF TGTGCCAGCAGCCTCGGACTCTTCGAGCAGTACTTC
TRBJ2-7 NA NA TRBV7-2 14 CASSLSGGGYEQYF TGTGCCAGCAGCCTTTCGGGGGGCGGGTACGAGCAGTACTTC
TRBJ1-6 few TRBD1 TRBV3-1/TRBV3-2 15 CASSSTGATNSPLHF TGTGCCAGCAGCTCCACAGGGGCCACCAATTCACCCCTCCACTTT